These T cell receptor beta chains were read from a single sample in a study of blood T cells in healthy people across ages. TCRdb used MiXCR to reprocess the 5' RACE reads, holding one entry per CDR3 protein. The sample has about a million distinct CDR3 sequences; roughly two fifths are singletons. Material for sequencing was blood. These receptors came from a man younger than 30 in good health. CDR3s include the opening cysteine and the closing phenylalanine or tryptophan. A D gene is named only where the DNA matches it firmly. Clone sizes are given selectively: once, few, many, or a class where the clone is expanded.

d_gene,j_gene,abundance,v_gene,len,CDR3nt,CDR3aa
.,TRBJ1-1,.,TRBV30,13,TGTGCCTGGGCCCCGGGTGGGAACACTGAAGCTTTCTTT,CAWAPGGNTEAFF
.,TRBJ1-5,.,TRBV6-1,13,TGTGCCAGCAGTGAACTGGGGGATCGGCCCCAGCATTTT,CASSELGDRPQHF
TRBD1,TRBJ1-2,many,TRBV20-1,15,TGCAGTGCTACTGACAGGGGAGGGAAATTCTATGGCTACACCTTC,CSATDRGGKFYGYTF
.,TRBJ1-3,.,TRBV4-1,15,TGCGCCAGCAGCCTAAGAAGAGGTACTGGAAACACCATATATTTT,CASSLRRGTGNTIYF
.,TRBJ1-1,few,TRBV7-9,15,TGTGCCAGCAGCTCCTCTTGGGGAATGAACACTGAAGCTTTCTTT,CASSSSWGMNTEAFF
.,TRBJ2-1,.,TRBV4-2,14,TGTGCCAGCAGCCAAGATTGGGGTGCTGGTGAGCAGTTCTTC,CASSQDWGAGEQFF
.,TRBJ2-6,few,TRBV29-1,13,TGCAGCGTTGCACCCTCTGGGGCCAACGTCCTGACTTTC,CSVAPSGANVLTF
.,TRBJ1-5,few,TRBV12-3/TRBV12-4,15,TGTGCCAGCAGTCAGGACGCAGGGGTGAATCAGCCCCAGCATTTT,CASSQDAGVNQPQHF
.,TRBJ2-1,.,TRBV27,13,TGTGCCAGCAGTTTAGTCAGATACAATGAGCGGTTCTTC,CASSLVRYNERFF
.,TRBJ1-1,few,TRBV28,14,TGTGCCAGCAGTTCCGGGGTGGAGGGGACTGAAGCTTTCTTT,CASSSGVEGTEAFF
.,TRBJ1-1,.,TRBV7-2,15,TGTGCCAGCAGCTCCCTGGGACAACCGAACACTGAAGCTTTCTTT,CASSSLGQPNTEAFF
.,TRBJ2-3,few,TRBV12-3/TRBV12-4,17,TGTGCCAGCAGTTGGGGAACTCGCTTGATTAACACAGATACGCAGTATTTT,CASSWGTRLINTDTQYF
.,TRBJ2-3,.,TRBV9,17,TGTGCCAGCAGCATGGGGTCCCGGGCCTCTAGCACAGATACGCAGTATTTT,CASSMGSRASSTDTQYF
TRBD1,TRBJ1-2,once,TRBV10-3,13,TGCGCCATCAGTGGGACAGGGATATCGCTTACCACCTTC,CAISGTGISLTTF
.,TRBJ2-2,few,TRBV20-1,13,TGCAGTGCTAGAATCGTGGGCACCGGGGAGCTGTTTTTT,CSARIVGTGELFF
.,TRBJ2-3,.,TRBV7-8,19,TGTGCCAGCAGCTCCCCATACCGCAGGGCCCGCATAAGCACAGATACGCAGTATTTT,CASSSPYRRARISTDTQYF
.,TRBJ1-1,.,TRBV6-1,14,TGTGCCAGTAAACCGGGCCCAGGGCACACTGAAGCTTTCTTT,CASKPGPGHTEAFF
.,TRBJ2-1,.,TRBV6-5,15,TGTGCCAGCAGCTTATGGGCCAGCCGCCAAGAGACCCAGTTCTTC,CASSLWASRQETQFF
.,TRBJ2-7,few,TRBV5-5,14,TGTGCCAGCAGCTTGGAGGGTTACTCCTACGAGCAGTACTTC,CASSLEGYSYEQYF
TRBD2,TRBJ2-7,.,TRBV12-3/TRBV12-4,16,TGTGCCAGCAGTTTAGTTACGGGGGGGCATCCCAATGAGCAGTACTTC,CASSLVTGGHPNEQYF
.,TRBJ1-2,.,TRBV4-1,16,TGCGCCAGCAGCCAAGAACAGGAGGGGCTCGCCTATGGCTACACCTTC,CASSQEQEGLAYGYTF
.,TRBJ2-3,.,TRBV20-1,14,TGCAGTGCTAGAGAGGACAGCGGGGCTTATACGCAGTATTTT,CSAREDSGAYTQYF
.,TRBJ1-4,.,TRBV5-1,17,TGCGCCAGCCCCTCAAGGGGGGAACCGCGCCTGAATGAAAAACTGTTTTTT,CASPSRGEPRLNEKLFF
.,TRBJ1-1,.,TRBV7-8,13,TGTGCCAGCAGCTGGGCGGTGAACACTGAAGCTTTCTTT,CASSWAVNTEAFF
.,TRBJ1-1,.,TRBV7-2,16,TGTGCCAGCAGCTTAGGAATCGGGGGAGGGGATACTGAAGCTTTCTTT,CASSLGIGGGDTEAFF
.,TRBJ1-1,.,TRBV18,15,TGTGCCAGCTCACCAATAGAGGGAACGAACACTGAAGCTTTCTTT,CASSPIEGTNTEAFF
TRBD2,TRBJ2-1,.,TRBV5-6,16,TGTGCCAGCAGCTTGGCACTAGCGGACCTAGTGAATGAGCAGTTCTTC,CASSLALADLVNEQFF
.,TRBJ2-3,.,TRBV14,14,TGTGCCAGCAGCCAATTAGGGACCCCAGATACGCAGTATTTT,CASSQLGTPDTQYF
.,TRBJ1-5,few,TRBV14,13,TGTGCCAGCAGTAGGCCAGGGGTTCAGCCCCAGCATTTT,CASSRPGVQPQHF